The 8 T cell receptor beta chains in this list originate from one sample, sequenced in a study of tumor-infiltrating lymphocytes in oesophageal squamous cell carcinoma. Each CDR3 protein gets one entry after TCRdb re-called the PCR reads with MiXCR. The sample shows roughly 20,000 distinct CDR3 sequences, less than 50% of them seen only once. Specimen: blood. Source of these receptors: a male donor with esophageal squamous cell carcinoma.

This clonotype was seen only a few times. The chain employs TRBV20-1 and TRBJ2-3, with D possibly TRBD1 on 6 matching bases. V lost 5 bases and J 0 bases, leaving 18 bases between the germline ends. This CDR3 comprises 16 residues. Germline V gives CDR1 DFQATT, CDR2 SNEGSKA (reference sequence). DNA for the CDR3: TGCAGTGCTGTCGACTTCGGGACAACTAGCACAGATACGCAGTATTTT. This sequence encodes CSAVDFGTTSTDTQYF.

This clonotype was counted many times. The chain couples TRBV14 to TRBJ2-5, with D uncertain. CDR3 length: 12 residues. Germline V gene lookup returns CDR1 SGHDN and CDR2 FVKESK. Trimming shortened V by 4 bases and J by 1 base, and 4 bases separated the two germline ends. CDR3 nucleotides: TGTGCCAGCAGCCGATTCCAAGAGACCCAGTACTTC. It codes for CASSRFQETQYF.

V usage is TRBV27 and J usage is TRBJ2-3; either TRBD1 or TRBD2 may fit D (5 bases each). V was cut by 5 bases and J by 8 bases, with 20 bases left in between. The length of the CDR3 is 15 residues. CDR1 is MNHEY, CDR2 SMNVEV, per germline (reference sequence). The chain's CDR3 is CASSPGRMRSGTQYF. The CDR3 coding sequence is TGTGCCAGCAGTCCGGGACGAATGAGGTCAGGTACGCAGTATTTT.

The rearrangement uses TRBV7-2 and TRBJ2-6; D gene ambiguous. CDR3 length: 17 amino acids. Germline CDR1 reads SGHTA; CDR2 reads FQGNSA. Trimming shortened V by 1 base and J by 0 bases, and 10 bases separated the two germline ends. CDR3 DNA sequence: TGTGCCAGCAGCTTAGGGGCTCAAGGCTCTGGGGCCAACGTCCTGACTTTC. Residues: CASSLGAQGSGANVLTF.

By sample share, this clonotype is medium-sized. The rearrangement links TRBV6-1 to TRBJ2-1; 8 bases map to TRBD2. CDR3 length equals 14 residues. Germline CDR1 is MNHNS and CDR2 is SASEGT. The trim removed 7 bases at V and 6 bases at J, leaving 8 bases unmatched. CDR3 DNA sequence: TGTGCCAGCATACAGGGCGGGGGGATCAATGAGCAGTTCTTC. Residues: CASIQGGGINEQFF.

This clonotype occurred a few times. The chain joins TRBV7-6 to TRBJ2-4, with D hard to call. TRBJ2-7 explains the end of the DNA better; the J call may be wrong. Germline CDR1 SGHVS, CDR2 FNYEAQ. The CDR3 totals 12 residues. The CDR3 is CASSLAPYEQYF. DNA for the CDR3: TGTGCCAGCAGCTTAGCGCCCTACGAGCAGTACTTC.

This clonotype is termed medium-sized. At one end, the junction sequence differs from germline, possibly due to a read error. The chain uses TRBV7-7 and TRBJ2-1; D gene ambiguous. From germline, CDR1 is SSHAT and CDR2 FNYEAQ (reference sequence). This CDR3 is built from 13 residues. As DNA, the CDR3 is TGTGCTAGCAGCTCCGGTTGGGACAATGAGCAGTTCTTC. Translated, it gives CASSSGWDNEQFF.

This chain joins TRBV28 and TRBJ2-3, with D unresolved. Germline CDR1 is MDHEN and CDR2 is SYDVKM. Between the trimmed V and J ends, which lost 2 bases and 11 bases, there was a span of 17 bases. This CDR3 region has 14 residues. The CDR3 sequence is CASSLRVRTYEQYF. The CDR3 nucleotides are TGTGCCAGCAGTTTAAGGGTTAGAACCTACGAGCAGTATTTT. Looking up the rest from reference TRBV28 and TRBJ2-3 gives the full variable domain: DVKVTQSSRYLVKRTGEKVFLECVQDMDHENMFWYRQDPGLGLRLIYFSYDVKMKEKGDIPEGYSVSREKKERFSLILESASTNQTSMYLCASSLRVRTYEQYFGPGTRLTVL.